This T cell receptor (beta chain) emerged from a study of radiotherapy plus CTLA-4 blockade in lung cancer. Study context: Objective responses were recorded in about 17% of patients, with disease control recorded in about 33%. Whole-study results and caveats: Once radiotherapy plus ipilimumab had been given, TCR clones derived from tumor expanded in blood. Reports identified early blood T cell clone dynamics, with interferon-beta, as the best response predictor.

Trimming cost V 6 bases and J 2 bases; bases outside gene matches: 7. The CDR3 contains 15 residues. From germline, CDR1 is MNHEY and CDR2 SVGAGI. Sequencing used immunoSEQ multiplex PCR; TCRdb keeps in-frame clones, though not all of them. The table lists around 45,000 clones, 55% to 80% of them singletons, with 3% to 4% in the top ten. With respect to this clone: Its specificity is unknown.

Sequences were derived from peripheral blood, sampled from a patient treated with radiotherapy plus ipilimumab. This receptor was identified in a human donor with non-small cell lung cancer who had a complete response to radiotherapy plus ipilimumab. The chain recombines TRBV6-5 with TRBJ1-3; 7 bases agree with TRBD1. The CDR3 DNA reads TGTGCCAGCAGCCCCCTTGGGACAGCTGGAAACACCATATATTTT. This gives the protein CASSPLGTAGNTIYF.